This T cell receptor (beta chain) is from a study of human T cells and chemical hapten exposure. Study background: Patch tests put 0.01% DPC on the upper back, and the results were checked at 6 days.

Germline-derived CDR1 and CDR2 are SGHTA and FQGNSA. This CDR3 is built from 18 residues. V gave up 5 bases and J gave up 0 bases, with 20 bases separating them. A few counts support this clonotype. As for time point: pre-sensitization, week 0. Treatment noted: therapeutic diphenylcyclopropenone sensitization with weekly scalp DPC. Blood sampling occurred before each patch-test application. TCRdb fed the RACE reads into MiXCR, producing one record per CDR3 protein. The sample lists 250,000 or so distinct CDR3 sequences, roughly 7.7% occurring once. The chain carries TRBV7-2 and TRBJ1-5; perhaps TRBD1 as D (5 bases). The TCR comes from a young man with alopecia areata. Some clones in this sample may be carry-over from other donors' samples. The sequencing used whole blood, collected in connection with sensitization to the hapten diphenylcyclopropenone (DPC). CDR3 nucleotide sequence: TGTGCCAGCAGCCCCCCAGCGGGACTGTATTATAGCAATCAGCCCCAGCATTTT. Encoded protein: CASSPPAGLYYSNQPQHF.